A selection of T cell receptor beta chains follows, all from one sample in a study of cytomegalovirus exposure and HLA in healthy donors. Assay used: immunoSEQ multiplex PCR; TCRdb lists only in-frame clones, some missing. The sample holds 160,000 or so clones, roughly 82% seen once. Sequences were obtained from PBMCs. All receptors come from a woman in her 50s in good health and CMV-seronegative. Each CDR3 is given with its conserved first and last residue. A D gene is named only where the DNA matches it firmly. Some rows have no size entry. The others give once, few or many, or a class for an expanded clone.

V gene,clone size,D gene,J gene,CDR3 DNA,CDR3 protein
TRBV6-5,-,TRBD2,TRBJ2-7,TGTGCCAGCAGTGGTGGTTGGCTAGCGGGGGATCCGCAGTACTTC,CASSGGWLAGDPQYF
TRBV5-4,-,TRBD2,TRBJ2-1,TGTGCCAGCAGCTCCCTAGCGGGACCCTACAATGAGCAGTTCTTC,CASSSLAGPYNEQFF
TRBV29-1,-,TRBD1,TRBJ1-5,TGCAGCGTCCTGCTACAGGGGGGTAGCAATCAGCCCCAGCATTTT,CSVLLQGGSNQPQHF
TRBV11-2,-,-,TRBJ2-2,TGTGCCAGCAGCTCCCGAGTGGACACCGGGGAGCTGTTTTTT,CASSSRVDTGELFF
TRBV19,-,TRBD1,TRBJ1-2,TGTGCCAGTAGTATAGAAGAGGGGGCGTATGGCTACACCTTC,CASSIEEGAYGYTF
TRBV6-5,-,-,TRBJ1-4,TGTGCCAGCAGTTACTCCAGGGATAGTGAAAAACTGTTTTTT,CASSYSRDSEKLFF
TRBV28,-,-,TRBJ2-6,TGTGCCAGCAGTTTAGGAGGGGCTGGGGCCAACGTCCTGACTTTC,CASSLGGAGANVLTF
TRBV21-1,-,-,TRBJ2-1,TGTGCCAGCAGCCCGGGCAATGAGCAGTTCTTC,CASSPGNEQFF
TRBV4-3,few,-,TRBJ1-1,TGCGCCAGCAGCTATGGAGGCACTGAAGCTTTCTTT,CASSYGGTEAFF
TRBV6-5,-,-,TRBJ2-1,TGTGCCACCCTGAGCGGCTATACCGACAATGAGCAGTTCTTC,CATLSGYTDNEQFF
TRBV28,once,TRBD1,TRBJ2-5,TGTGCCAGCAGTTCGGGGACAGGGGAGCGAGAGACCCAGTACTTC,CASSSGTGERETQYF
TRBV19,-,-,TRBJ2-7,TGTGCCAGTAGCCGGGGAACAACTCTCTCCTACGAGCAGTACTTC,CASSRGTTLSYEQYF
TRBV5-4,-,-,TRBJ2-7,TGTGCCAGCAGCTTGGCCAAGTCAGGGGGGTACGAGCAGTACTTC,CASSLAKSGGYEQYF
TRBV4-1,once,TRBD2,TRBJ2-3,TGCGCCAGCAGCCAAGAACTAGCGGGCTCCGGCGGGCAGTATTTT,CASSQELAGSGGQYF
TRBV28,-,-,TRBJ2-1,TGTGCCAGCGAGGAGAGCTCCTACAATGAGCAGTTCTTC,CASEESSYNEQFF
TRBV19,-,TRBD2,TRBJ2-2,TGTGCCAGTAGTAGCCGACTAGCGGGGGCTCGCTGGGGCACCGGGGAGCTGTTTTTT,CASSSRLAGARWGTGELFF
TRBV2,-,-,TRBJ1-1,TGTGCCAGTCTAGACAGTATTTTCCCTGAAGCTTTCTTT,CASLDSIFPEAFF
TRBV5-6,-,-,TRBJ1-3,TGTGCCAGCAGCTTGCCCGTGTCTGGAAACACCATATATTTT,CASSLPVSGNTIYF
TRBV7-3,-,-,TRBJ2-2,TGTGCCAGCAGCCTAGGGGGGGGGCCCAACACCGGGGAGCTGTTTTTT,CASSLGGGPNTGELFF
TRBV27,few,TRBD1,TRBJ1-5,TGTGCCAGCAGTCCAGGGACAGGGGGCACTCAGCCCCAGCATTTT,CASSPGTGGTQPQHF
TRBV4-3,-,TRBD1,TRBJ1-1,TGCGCCAGCAGCCAAGATTCGGGGAGAGGGGGCAGGGACCTCACTGAAGCTTTCTTT,CASSQDSGRGGRDLTEAFF
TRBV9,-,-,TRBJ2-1,TGTGCCAGCAGCGCCGCGGGGTACAATGAGCAGTTCTTC,CASSAAGYNEQFF
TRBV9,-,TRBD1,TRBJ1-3,TGTGCCAGCAGCCCCCCGGGGACAGCTCGAAACACCATATATTTT,CASSPPGTARNTIYF
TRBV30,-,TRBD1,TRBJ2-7,TGTGCCTGGAGTGTAGGTGGGACAGGGGTTCCCCACGAGCAGTACTTC,CAWSVGGTGVPHEQYF
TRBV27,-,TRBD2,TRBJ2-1,TGTGCCAGCAGTCTACTAGCGGGATACAATGAGCAGTTCTTC,CASSLLAGYNEQFF
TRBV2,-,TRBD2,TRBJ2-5,TGTGCCAGCAGTGAAGAGAGGGGGCTAGCGGGGGGGCGAGACTTC,CASSEERGLAGGRDF
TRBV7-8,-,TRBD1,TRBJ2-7,TGTGCCAGCAGCCGCGACGGGACAGGGGTCACCGAGCAGTACTTC,CASSRDGTGVTEQYF
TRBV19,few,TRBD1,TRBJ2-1,TGTGCCAGTAGTATCCCCAACAGGGGAACCTACAATGAGCAGTTCTTC,CASSIPNRGTYNEQFF
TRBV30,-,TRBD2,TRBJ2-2,TGTGCCTGGAGTGTATCCCGACTAGCGGGGGTCACCGGGGAGCTGTTTTTT,CAWSVSRLAGVTGELFF
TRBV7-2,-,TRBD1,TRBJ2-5,TGTGCCAGCAGCCCTAGGGGGACAGGCGGAATTCAAGAGACCCAGTACTTC,CASSPRGTGGIQETQYF
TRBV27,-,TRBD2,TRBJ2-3,TGTGCCAGCAGTTTATTCTTTCTGTCCGGGGGGGCGGGAGATACGCAGTATTTT,CASSLFFLSGGAGDTQYF
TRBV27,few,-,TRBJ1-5,TGTGCCAGCAGTTTAGCTAGGGGATCTCAGCCCCAGCATTTT,CASSLARGSQPQHF
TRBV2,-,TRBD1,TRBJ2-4,TGTGCCAGCAGTGAAGCTATGGCAGGGGGAGCCCTGGGAACCAAAAACATTCAGTACTTC,CASSEAMAGGALGTKNIQYF
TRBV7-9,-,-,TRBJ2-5,TGTGCCAGCAGCTCGGTAGCGGAGATCCAAGAGACCCAGTACTTC,CASSSVAEIQETQYF
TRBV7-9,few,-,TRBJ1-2,TGTGCCAGCAGCCCAGCGGGGGCCCGGGCCAAGGGTGGCTACACCTTC,CASSPAGARAKGGYTF
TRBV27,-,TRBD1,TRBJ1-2,TGCGCCAGCAGTCCGTGGGACAGCCCGTATGGCTACACCTTC,CASSPWDSPYGYTF
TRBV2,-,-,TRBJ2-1,TGTGCCAGCAGTGAGAATAGCGTAGCTGGGAATGAGCAGTTCTTC,CASSENSVAGNEQFF
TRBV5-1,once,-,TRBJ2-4,TGCGCCAGCAGCCCTACCGGGGGTTTAAGGGCCAAAAACATTCAGTACTTC,CASSPTGGLRAKNIQYF
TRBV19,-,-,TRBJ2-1,TGTGCCAGTAGTATGGGGGGGCGGGAGAGCTCCTACAATGAGCAGTTCTTC,CASSMGGRESSYNEQFF
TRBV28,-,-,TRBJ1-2,TGTGCCAGCAGGCTTCATGACAACTCCTACTATGGCTACACCTTC,CASRLHDNSYYGYTF
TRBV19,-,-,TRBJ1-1,TGTGCCAGTAGTATCACCGCAGGGTCCACTGAAGCTTTCTTT,CASSITAGSTEAFF
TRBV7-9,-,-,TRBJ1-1,TGTGCCAGCAGCTTGGACACGAACACTGAAGCTTTCTTT,CASSLDTNTEAFF
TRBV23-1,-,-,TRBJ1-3,TGCGCCAGCAGTCAATCAGCTTCACAGAGCTCTGGAAACACCATATATTTT,CASSQSASQSSGNTIYF
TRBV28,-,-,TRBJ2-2,TGTGCCAGCAGTCCCCAGCGCACCGGGGAGCTGTTTTTT,CASSPQRTGELFF
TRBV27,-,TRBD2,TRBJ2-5,TGTGCCAGCAGTTTGTTGACTAGCGGGGGGGCGGAGACCCAGTACTTC,CASSLLTSGGAETQYF
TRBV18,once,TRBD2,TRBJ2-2,TGTGCCAGTTCACTACTAGCGGGGGTGGTGAACACCGGGGAGCTGTTTTTT,CASSLLAGVVNTGELFF
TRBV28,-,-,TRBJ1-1,TGTGCCAGCAGTTTTCCAGGCGATAGCACTGAAGCTTTCTTT,CASSFPGDSTEAFF
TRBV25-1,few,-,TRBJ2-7,TGTGCCAGCAGTGAATACGGGGTTCGGACCCTCTACGAGCAGTACTTC,CASSEYGVRTLYEQYF
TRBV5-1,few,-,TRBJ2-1,TGCGCCAGCAGCCCACTTTCGGGGAGGAATGAGCAGTTCTTC,CASSPLSGRNEQFF
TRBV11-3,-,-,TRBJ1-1,TGTGCCAGCAGCTTAGGTGGGTCGGGGGAGAACGCTGAAGCTTTCTTT,CASSLGGSGENAEAFF
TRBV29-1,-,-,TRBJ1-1,TGCAGCGTGGAGATTGGTACTGAAGCTTTCTTT,CSVEIGTEAFF
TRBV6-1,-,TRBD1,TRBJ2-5,TGTGCCAGCAGCCCGAACAGGGGGTTTCAAGAGACCCAGTACTTC,CASSPNRGFQETQYF
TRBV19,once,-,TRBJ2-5,TGTGCCAGTAGTATCACAGGGATATTCGAGACCCAGTACTTC,CASSITGIFETQYF
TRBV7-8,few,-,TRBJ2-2,TGTGCCAGCAGCTTAGCGCGGTCTGGGTACACCGGGGAGCTGTTTTTT,CASSLARSGYTGELFF
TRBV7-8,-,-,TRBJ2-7,TGTGCCAGCACCTCCTCCTACGAGCAGTACTTC,CASTSSYEQYF
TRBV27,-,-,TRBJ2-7,TGTGCCAGCAGTTTCGGGGTGTCGGCCGAGCAGTACTTC,CASSFGVSAEQYF